Detailed here is one T cell receptor beta chain. The data were taken from a study of shared clonotypes between healthy human individuals. Per the germline V gene, CDR1 is GTSNPN and CDR2 is SVGIG (reference sequence). The junction had 6 bases not matched to a gene; V was cut back by 2 bases and J by 2 bases. This CDR3 comprises 14 residues. The protocol was immunoSEQ multiplex PCR, while the TCRdb copy is restricted to in-frame clones and leaves out a portion. The table records over a million clones, 75% to 85% of them present only once. The receptor was derived from a man aged 18-30 years in good health. Some clones in this sample may be carry-over from other donors' samples. Material for sequencing was memory CD4+ T cells from PBMCs. Subset denoted: CD45RA-negative fraction. The chain has TRBV30 and TRBJ2-7, with 7 bases lining up with TRBD1. CDR3 sequence reads: CAWSRTGEAYEQYF. The CDR3 region has the DNA TGTGCCTGGAGTAGGACAGGCGAGGCCTACGAGCAGTACTTC.